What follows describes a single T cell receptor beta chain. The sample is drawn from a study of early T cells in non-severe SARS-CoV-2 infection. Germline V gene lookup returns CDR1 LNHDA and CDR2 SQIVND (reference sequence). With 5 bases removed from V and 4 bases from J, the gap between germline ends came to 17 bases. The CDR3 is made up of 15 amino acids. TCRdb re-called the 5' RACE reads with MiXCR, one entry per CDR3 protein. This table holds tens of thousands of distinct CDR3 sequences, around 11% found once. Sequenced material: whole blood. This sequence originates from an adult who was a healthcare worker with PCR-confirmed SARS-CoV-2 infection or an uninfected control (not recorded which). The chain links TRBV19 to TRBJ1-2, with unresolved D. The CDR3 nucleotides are TGTGCCAGTAGTCCCGTCTGGGGTCTAGGCTATGGCTACACCTTC. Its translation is CASSPVWGLGYGYTF.